One sample yielded the 27 T cell receptor beta chains listed below, sequenced in a study of CD8+CD57+ T cells in acquired aplastic anemia. TCR beta VDJ and CDR3 were profiled, and genomic DNA was the template. MiXCR, applied by TCRdb to the reads, yields one record per CDR3 protein. The sample records about 240,000 distinct CDR3 sequences, 45% to 50% being singletons. Flow cytometry had shown expanded CD8+CD57+ cells in the patients chosen for sequencing. Sequencing input: sorted CD4+, CD8+, or CD8+CD57+ T cells (not recorded which) from PBMCs. The receptors come from a human donor with aplastic anemia.

This clonotype was picked up a small number of times. The chain couples TRBV3-1 to TRBJ1-2; TRBD1 agrees at 11 bases. The CDR3 is made up of 14 amino acids. Trimming took 10 bases from V and 8 from J; bases not matched to a gene: 12. Germline V CDR1 and CDR2: LGHDT, YNNKEL (reference sequence). In DNA form, the CDR3 reads TGTGCCACTAAAGGACAGGGGGCAGGAGAGGGCTACACCTTC. Protein sequence: CATKGQGAGEGYTF.

This sequence joins TRBV20-1 and TRBJ1-6, with TRBD1 matching over 9 bases. Losses at the gene ends were 8 bases for V and 2 bases for J; bases not matched to a gene: 10. In germline, CDR1 is DFQATT, CDR2 SNEGSKA (reference sequence). The CDR3 sequence is 16 residues long. CDR3 protein: CSTGRDREPYNSPLHF. CDR3 in DNA: TGCAGTACTGGCCGGGACAGGGAACCCTATAATTCACCCCTCCACTTT.

The V and J genes are TRBV28 and TRBJ2-4, with TRBD2 matching 10 bases. CDR1 is MDHEN and CDR2 is SYDVKM in the germline V gene. This CDR3 comprises 17 residues. The J segment lost 0 bases and the V segment lost 6 bases, leaving 8 bases of the junction unmatched. The CDR3 region has the DNA TGTGCCAGCAGGGAAACTAGCGGGAATATAGCCAAAAACATTCAGTACTTC. Translation: CASRETSGNIAKNIQYF.

V and J are TRBV29-1 and TRBJ2-6, with 9 bases that match TRBD1. With 8 bases clipped from V and 4 bases from J, the junction kept 9 bases outside the gene matches. Germline V gene sequence: CDR1 SQVTM, CDR2 ANQGSEA. This CDR3 is 15 amino acids long. CDR3 DNA: TGCAGCTTAGCAGACAGGGGGACCGGGGCCAACGTCCTGACTTTC. Amino acids: CSLADRGTGANVLTF.

This clonotype was recorded at least ten times. The chain employs TRBV20-1 and TRBJ2-7; D possibly corresponds to TRBD1 (5 bases). The CDR3 length is 17 residues. Germline V gene sequence: CDR1 DFQATT, CDR2 SNEGSKA (reference sequence). Trimming removed 0 bases at V and 2 bases at J, with 20 bases between. The CDR3 DNA follows: TGCAGTGCTAGAGACAGACTCCACGGACAAAGAACCTACGAGCAGTACTTC. Translated, it gives CSARDRLHGQRTYEQYF.

This clonotype occurred many times. The genes are TRBV12-3 or TRBV12-4 and TRBJ1-6; D may be TRBD1 (6 bases). The V and J ends lost 5 bases and 3 bases respectively, with 8 bases between them. This CDR3 comprises 14 residues. CDR3 in DNA: TGTGCCAGCAGTCCCAGGGGCTATAATTCACCCCTCCACTTT. Protein product: CASSPRGYNSPLHF.

The chain combines TRBV7-9 with TRBJ2-5; a weak D match, TRBD2 (6 bases). Deletions cut 4 bases from V and 5 bases from J, with 17 bases between. CDR1 and CDR2 from the germline V gene are SEHNR and FQNEAQ (reference sequence). The CDR3 has 15 amino acids. CDR3 DNA sequence: TGTGCCAGCAGCTCCCCGGTCGGGGAGGAGGAGACCCAGTACTTC. Translation: CASSSPVGEEETQYF.

The rearrangement joins TRBV15 to TRBJ2-7; TRBD2 aligns across 14 bases. Germline loops: CDR1 LNHNV, CDR2 YYDKDF (reference sequence). With V trimmed by 6 bases and J by 6 bases, 1 base remained unmatched. The CDR3 has 13 residues. DNA for the CDR3: TGTGCCACCAGAGGGACTAGCGGGAGCGAGCAGTACTTC. Translating it yields CATRGTSGSEQYF.

This clonotype was observed many times. The V call is TRBV25-1, the J call TRBJ2-4; D not resolved. This CDR3 has 12 residues. Per the germline V gene, CDR1 is MGHDK and CDR2 is SYGVNS. Deletions cut 4 bases from V and 6 bases from J, with 7 bases between. The CDR3 DNA is TGTGCCAGCAGTGGAGATATAAACATTCAGTACTTC. Translating it yields CASSGDINIQYF.

The chain carries TRBV10-2 and TRBJ1-6; the match to TRBD1 covers 9 bases. V shed 1 base and J 5 bases; nucleotides not matched to a gene: 3. The CDR3 contains 16 residues. Germline assignment: CDR1 WSHSY and CDR2 SAAADI. CDR3 sequence reads: CASSEWGDRDNSPLHF. The CDR3 DNA reads TGCGCCAGCAGTGAGTGGGGGGACAGGGATAATTCACCCCTCCACTTT.

This clonotype was found a few times. The chain combines TRBV7-6 with TRBJ2-7; the D call may be TRBD1 or TRBD2 (5 bases each). Germline-derived CDR1 and CDR2 are SGHVS and FNYEAQ. CDR3 length: 14 residues. Trimming stripped 1 base from V and 4 bases from J, with 11 bases between. CDR3 DNA sequence: TGTGCCAGCAGCTTAGGGGGACCTCAGTACGAGCAGTACTTC. Its protein is CASSLGGPQYEQYF.

This sequence joins TRBV6-2 or TRBV6-3 and TRBJ2-1, with D perhaps assigned TRBD1 or TRBD2 (6 bases each). This CDR3 is 16 amino acids long. CDR1 and CDR2 from the germline V gene are MNHEY and SVGEGT. V lost 0 bases to trimming and J lost 7 bases, with 16 bases between them. CDR3 DNA sequence: TGTGCCAGCAGTTACTCGACTCTTCAGGGGAGGAATGAGCAGTTCTTC. It translates to CASSYSTLQGRNEQFF.

The chain employs TRBV7-2 and TRBJ2-5, with D tentatively TRBD1 (6 bases). The CDR3 sequence is 14 residues long. V was trimmed by 5 bases and J by 3 bases, leaving 13 bases between them. Germline assignment: CDR1 SGHTA and CDR2 FQGNSA. In DNA form, the CDR3 reads TGTGCCAGCAGCCCTCAGGGGTGGGAAGAGACCCAGTACTTC. Translating it yields CASSPQGWEETQYF.

This clonotype was counted many times. The chain is built from TRBV28 and TRBJ1-6; D unclear. Between the trimmed V and J ends, which lost 6 bases and 10 bases, there was a span of 16 bases. Germline V gene data show CDR1 as MDHEN and CDR2 as SYDVKM. The CDR3 has 14 amino acids. The CDR3 DNA sequence: TGTGCCAGCAGGGATTTCCTCCTAATGTCACCCCTCCACTTT. Protein sequence: CASRDFLLMSPLHF.

This clonotype has only a few counts. The chain uses TRBV25-1 and TRBJ2-5, with 9 bases fitting TRBD1. V was clipped by 5 bases and J by 4 bases; unmatched bases: 5. The CDR3 has 14 residues. The V gene's germline CDR1 is MGHDK and CDR2 SYGVNS. In nucleotides, the CDR3 is TGTGCCAGCAGTCTTACAGGGGGCTTAGAGACCCAGTACTTC. It is translated as CASSLTGGLETQYF.

Points on this clonotype: A much larger clonotype is one base distant, so this may be a read error. The chain employs TRBV10-3 and TRBJ1-2; the D gene is possibly TRBD1 (6 bases). The CDR3 is made up of 13 amino acids. The germline V and J ends were trimmed by 6 bases and 8 bases, with 16 bases remaining between them. Germline assignment: CDR1 ENHRY and CDR2 SYGVKD. The CDR3, as DNA: TGTGCCATCAGCCCTACGACAGGATCCGGCTACACCTTC. It yields the protein CAISPTTGSGYTF.

This chain links TRBV29-1 with TRBJ2-3; 9 bases fit TRBD2. The germline V gene has CDR1 SQVTM and CDR2 ANQGSEA. This CDR3 region has 13 residues. With V trimmed by 7 bases and J by 1 base, 3 bases remained unmatched. The CDR3 reads CSGKRGGTDTQYF. The CDR3 DNA sequence: TGCAGCGGGAAGCGGGGGGGCACAGATACGCAGTATTTT.

This clonotype was found many times. The V call is TRBV4-3, the J call TRBJ2-7, with 7 bases lining up with TRBD1. Germline loops: CDR1 LGHNA, CDR2 YSLEER. Trimming cost V 1 base and J 2 bases; bases outside gene matches: 5. This CDR3 region has 15 residues. Here the CDR3 reads CASSQGQGPTYEQYF. As DNA, the CDR3 is TGCGCCAGCAGCCAAGGACAGGGCCCGACCTACGAGCAGTACTTC.

The sample holds many counts of this clonotype. This chain connects TRBV4-1 to TRBJ1-3; the match to TRBD1 covers 8 bases. Germline CDR1 MGHRA, CDR2 YSYEKL. Trimming took 1 base from V and 3 from J; bases not matched to a gene: 2. The CDR3 extends over 15 amino acids. The DNA for the CDR3 is TGCGCCAGCAGCCAAGGGGGACAGGATGGAAACACCATATATTTT. This translates into CASSQGGQDGNTIYF.

The sample holds a few counts of this clonotype. The chain combines TRBV7-9 with TRBJ2-5; D is possibly TRBD2 (6 bases). Trimming cost V 1 base and J 5 bases, with 14 bases left between them. The CDR3 runs to 15 residues. The V gene's germline CDR1 is SEHNR and CDR2 FQNEAQ (reference sequence). The CDR3 DNA follows: TGTGCCAGCAGCTTAGTGACTAGTCTCCATGAGACCCAGTACTTC. This codes for CASSLVTSLHETQYF.

Comments on this clonotype: A read error may be the cause here, since a much bigger clone is one base away. The rearrangement uses TRBV5-1 and TRBJ2-1; D unresolved. Trimming took 3 bases from V and 8 from J, leaving 18 bases between them. The CDR3 loop spans 15 amino acids. Germline loops: CDR1 SGHRS, CDR2 YFSETQ. CDR3 coding DNA: TGCGCCAGCAGCTCGGTAAGTGCGACGGTAGATGAGCAGTTCTTC. This translates into CASSSVSATVDEQFF.

The sample holds one count of this clonotype. CDR3 bases: TGTGCCAGTAGCGGGACGGCGAGCTCCTACGAGCAGTACTTC. This encodes CASSGTASSYEQYF. The chain combines TRBV19 with TRBJ2-7; D assignment may be TRBD1 or TRBD2 (5 bases each). The CDR3 loop spans 14 amino acids. Germline lookup yields CDR1 LNHDA and CDR2 SQIVND (reference sequence). V lost 6 bases, J lost 0 bases, and 12 bases lay in between.

The rearrangement links TRBV19 to TRBJ1-3; D is uncertain. The V and J ends lost 8 bases and 4 bases respectively, with 12 bases between them. This CDR3 has 13 amino acids. Germline V CDR1 and CDR2: LNHDA, SQIVND (reference sequence). CDR3 loop: CASGPSGGNTIYF. Here the CDR3 DNA reads TGTGCCAGTGGCCCGTCCGGGGGAAACACCATATATTTT.

The chain recombines TRBV12-3 or TRBV12-4 with TRBJ1-2; D gene unclear. Trimming left V 3 bases short and J 2 bases short, with 10 bases between. CDR3 size: 14 residues. DNA of the CDR3: TGTGCCAGCAGTTTGCGGGAACTCAACTATGGCTACACCTTC. Translated, it gives CASSLRELNYGYTF.

This clonotype was seen ten or more times. V is TRBV2 and J is TRBJ1-2; the match to TRBD1 covers 7 bases. In germline, CDR1 is SNHLY, CDR2 FYNNEI. The V gene end was trimmed by 2 bases and the J gene end by 4 bases; junction bases not matched to a gene: 4. CDR3 length: 14 residues. This CDR3 reads CASSENRGFYGYTF. The CDR3 coding sequence is TGTGCCAGCAGTGAAAACAGGGGATTCTATGGCTACACCTTC.

This chain connects TRBV10-2 to TRBJ2-7; no firm D call. The V and J ends lost 0 bases and 0 bases respectively, with 3 bases between them. The CDR3 runs 13 residues. Per the germline V gene, CDR1 is WSHSY and CDR2 is SAAADI. The DNA for the CDR3 is TGCGCCAGCAGTGAGTCCAGCTCCTACGAGCAGTACTTC. This sequence encodes CASSESSSYEQYF.

This clonotype was found many times. The chain recombines TRBV4-2 with TRBJ1-1; 10 bases fit TRBD1. V shed 4 bases and J 1 base; nucleotides not matched to a gene: 6. This CDR3 has 16 residues. Germline V gene sequence: CDR1 LGHNA, CDR2 YNFKEQ. The CDR3 is CASSLFGTGENTEAFF. CDR3 DNA sequence: TGTGCCAGCAGCCTCTTTGGGACAGGGGAGAACACTGAAGCTTTCTTT.